The text below deals with one T cell receptor (beta chain). An end of the junction differs from the germline gene, which may be a read error. This specimen belongs to a study of T cells in Graves' hyperthyroidism and ophthalmopathy. In germline, CDR1 is LNHNV, CDR2 YYDKDF (reference sequence). The CDR3 runs to 16 residues. Lactation, pregnancy, other autoimmune disease or uncontrolled infection led to exclusion of patients. What was amplified from RNA transcripts were TCR beta CDR3 regions. HTBI primers were employed in a first-round RT-PCR of the TCR CDR3. MiXCR, applied by TCRdb to the multiplex PCR reads, yields one record per CDR3 protein. The sample consists of about 350,000 distinct CDR3 sequences, around 18% of them appearing once.

Specimen: blood. The chain couples TRBV15 to TRBJ2-7, with 8 bases lining up with TRBD2. The clonotype comes from a woman aged 40 to 49 with Graves' ophthalmopathy. The CDR3 DNA reads TGTGCCATCAGCAGAGATGCCGCTAGCGGGTCTTACGGGCAGTACTTC. This sequence encodes CAISRDAASGSYGQYF. Full variable domain (rest looked up from reference TRBV15 and TRBJ2-7): DAMVIQNPRYQVTQFGKPVTLSCSQTLNHNVMYWYQQKSSQAPKLLFHYYDKDFNNEADTPDNFQSRRPNTSFCFLDIRSPGLGDTAMYLCAISRDAASGSYGQYFGPGTRLTVT.